These 19 T cell receptor beta chains share one sample of origin, sequenced in a study of blood T cell repertoires in COVID-19. Produced via immunoSEQ multiplex PCR; TCRdb's table is partial and in-frame only. The sample has hundreds of thousands of clones; about 83% are singletons. The sequencing input was PBMCs or T cells enriched from blood (not recorded which). The receptor set was obtained from a woman between 40 and 55 years old who had recovered from COVID-19.

The chain is built from TRBV12-3 or TRBV12-4 and TRBJ1-2; D gene unclear. The V and J ends lost 2 bases and 4 bases respectively, with 8 bases between them. This CDR3 comprises 13 residues. The DNA for the CDR3 is TGTGCCAGCAGTTTAAGGCCTAGCTATGGCTACACCTTC. Translated: CASSLRPSYGYTF.

The V gene is TRBV2, the J gene TRBJ2-2; 10 nucleotides agree with TRBD1. Germline V CDR1 and CDR2: SNHLY, FYNNEI. CDR3 length: 16 residues. V trimming: 5 bases; J trimming: 4 bases; junction bases outside the gene matches: 7. This CDR3 reads CASSLDRGLSTGELFF. DNA for the CDR3: TGTGCCAGCAGTCTAGACAGGGGGCTTAGCACCGGGGAGCTGTTTTTT.

This chain joins TRBV24-1 and TRBJ1-1, with 8 bases fitting TRBD1. There are 14 residues in the CDR3. Looked up from germline, CDR1 is KGHDR and CDR2 is SFDVKD. V was pared by 4 bases and J by 10 bases, with 10 bases of the junction left unmatched. The CDR3 protein is CATSEPTGAGGAFF. The CDR3 nucleotides read TGTGCCACCAGTGAGCCGACAGGGGCCGGAGGAGCTTTCTTT.

The sample holds a few counts of this clone. The V gene is TRBV9, the J gene TRBJ2-7, with TRBD1 matching over 7 bases. With V trimmed by 3 bases and J by 5 bases, 8 bases remained unmatched. The CDR3 extends over 14 amino acids. The germline CDR1 and CDR2 sequences are SGDLS and YYNGEE. CDR3 amino acids: CASSAQGTLHEQYF. The CDR3 DNA follows: TGTGCCAGCAGCGCACAGGGGACCCTCCACGAGCAGTACTTC.

The V call is TRBV12-5, the J call TRBJ2-7, with 11 positions matching TRBD2. The germline CDR1 and CDR2 sequences are LGHNT and FRNRAP. Trimming took 3 bases from V and 2 from J; bases not matched to a gene: 12. This CDR3 is 18 amino acids long. CDR3 residues: CASGFRVPGLAVTYEQYF. The CDR3 nucleotides are TGTGCTAGTGGTTTTAGGGTCCCGGGACTAGCGGTTACCTACGAGCAGTACTTC.

CDR3 bases: TGTGCCAGCAGCTTGAATGGCGGGTTTAATGAAAAACTGTTTTTT. The encoded protein is CASSLNGGFNEKLFF. The chain uses TRBV5-4 and TRBJ1-4, with D unclear. V gave up 1 base and J gave up 4 bases, with 11 bases separating them. CDR1 is SGHNT, CDR2 YYREEE, per germline (reference sequence). The CDR3 spans 15 residues.

The gene calls are TRBV11-2 and TRBJ2-5; possible D gene TRBD1, 6 bases. There are 15 residues in the CDR3. The V gene's germline CDR1 is SGHAT and CDR2 FQNNGV. The germline V and J ends were trimmed by 5 bases and 7 bases, with 20 bases remaining between them. The CDR3 is CASSPEQGWFGTQYF. CDR3 nucleotides: TGTGCCAGCAGCCCGGAACAGGGTTGGTTTGGGACCCAGTACTTC. The full variable domain, its missing parts supplied by reference TRBV11-2 and TRBJ2-5, is EAGVAQSPRYKIIEKRQSVAFWCNPISGHATLYWYQQILGQGPKLLIQFQNNGVVDDSQLPKDRFSAERLKGVDSTLKIQPAKLEDSAVYLCASSPEQGWFGTQYFGPGTRLLVL.

The V call is TRBV6-5, the J call TRBJ1-2; 8 nucleotides match TRBD1. V was clipped by 4 bases and J by 7 bases; unmatched bases: 14. The CDR3 extends over 16 amino acids. The germline V gene has CDR1 MNHEY and CDR2 SVGAGI. The CDR3 protein is CASSSRTGSPSAGYTF. CDR3 sequence (DNA): TGTGCCAGCAGTTCTAGGACAGGGTCCCCTTCTGCTGGCTACACCTTC.

The genes are TRBV7-2 and TRBJ2-7; 8 bases map to TRBD1. This CDR3 comprises 19 residues. Germline V CDR1 and CDR2: SGHTA, FQGNSA. The J segment lost 1 base and the V segment lost 1 base, leaving 15 bases of the junction unmatched. DNA for the CDR3: TGTGCCAGCAGCTTAGGCTACCAGGGGGCGTTAAGGAAGTCCTACGAGCAGTACTTC. This translates into CASSLGYQGALRKSYEQYF.

This chain connects TRBV5-4 to TRBJ2-3, with 8 bases that match TRBD1. Germline V gene sequence: CDR1 SGHNT, CDR2 YYREEE (reference sequence). V lost 0 bases and J lost 4; bases outside the gene matches: 7. CDR3 length equals 16 residues. The CDR3 sequence: CASSLAETGDADTQYF. Here the CDR3 DNA reads TGTGCCAGCAGCTTGGCTGAGACAGGGGATGCAGATACGCAGTATTTT. Complete variable domain (other parts from reference TRBV5-4 and TRBJ2-3): ETGVTQSPTHLIKTRGQQVTLRCSSQSGHNTVSWYQQALGQGPQFIFQYYREEENGRGNFPPRFSGLQFPNYSSELNVNALELDDSALYLCASSLAETGDADTQYFGPGTRLTVL.

The chain uses TRBV5-1 and TRBJ2-7; the match to TRBD1 covers 9 bases. The CDR3 is made up of 14 amino acids. V was pared by 2 bases and J by 4 bases, with 4 bases of the junction left unmatched. Germline CDR1 is SGHRS and CDR2 is YFSETQ. CDR3 in amino acids: CASSFGTGWYEQYF. The CDR3, as DNA: TGCGCCAGCAGCTTTGGGACAGGGTGGTACGAGCAGTACTTC. Together with reference TRBV5-1 and TRBJ2-7, the CDR3 gives the full variable domain: KAGVTQTPRYLIKTRGQQVTLSCSPISGHRSVSWYQQTPGQGLQFLFEYFSETQRNKGNFPGRFSGRQFSNSRSEMNVSTLELGDSALYLCASSFGTGWYEQYFGPGTRLTVT.

This clone was observed a few times. V gene TRBV15 combines with J gene TRBJ1-6; possible D gene TRBD1, 5 bases. Germline assignment: CDR1 LNHNV and CDR2 YYDKDF (reference sequence). The CDR3 has 17 amino acids. Between the trimmed V and J ends, which lost 1 base and 10 bases, there was a span of 20 bases. The CDR3 bases are TGTGCCACCAGCAGAGTTGGGCGGGGGAAGGTGGAATCACCCCTCCACTTT. Protein sequence: CATSRVGRGKVESPLHF.

The chain recombines TRBV7-9 with TRBJ1-2; D is unclear. The V end lost 6 bases, the J end lost 7 bases, and 15 bases lay between the germline ends. The CDR3 has 13 amino acids. Germline lookup yields CDR1 SEHNR and CDR2 FQNEAQ (reference sequence). CDR3 DNA sequence: TGTGCCAGCAGTACTAGTGGGATGGGTGGCTACACCTTC. Translation gives CASSTSGMGGYTF.

The V call is TRBV2, the J call TRBJ1-2; 8 nucleotides match TRBD1. The germline V gene encodes CDR1 SNHLY and CDR2 FYNNEI. Trimming took 6 bases from V and 0 from J; bases not matched to a gene: 3. CDR3 size: 14 residues. CDR3 sequence reads: CASSDRGTNYGYTF. CDR3 in DNA: TGTGCCAGCAGCGACAGGGGAACTAACTATGGCTACACCTTC.

The CDR3 DNA reads as TGCGCCAGTGGGACTAGGGCGTCGGGAGATACGCAGTATTTT. Translated: CASGTRASGDTQYF. The chain uses TRBV10-2 and TRBJ2-3; 8 bases are a match to TRBD2. The V segment lost 9 bases and the J segment 5 bases; nucleotides outside the gene matches: 10. The CDR3 sequence is 14 residues long. Germline CDR1 and CDR2: WSHSY and SAAADI.

V and J are TRBV28 and TRBJ1-2, with a tentative D call TRBD1 (5 bases). The CDR3 sequence is 13 residues long. V was shortened by 2 bases and J by 9 bases, with 13 bases between the two germline ends. CDR1 is MDHEN and CDR2 is SYDVKM in the germline V gene. CDR3: CASSLGAGYRYTF. CDR3 bases: TGTGCCAGCAGTTTAGGGGCAGGGTATCGCTACACCTTC.

In the case of this clone: At the DNA level, this CDR3 is encoded by other sequences in the same sample as well. This rearrangement joins TRBV7-8 to TRBJ2-5; D ambiguous. There are 12 residues in the CDR3. The germline V and J ends were trimmed by 1 base and 5 bases, with 5 bases remaining between them. Germline loops: CDR1 SGHVS, CDR2 FQNEAQ. CDR3 sequence reads: CASSLVRETQYF. DNA of the CDR3: TGTGCCAGCAGCTTAGTACGGGAGACCCAGTACTTC. Using reference TRBV7-8 and TRBJ2-5 for the parts outside the CDR3, the full variable domain is GAGVSQSPRYKVAKRGQDVALRCDPISGHVSLFWYQQALGQGPEFLTYFQNEAQLDKSGLPSDRFFAERPEGSVSTLKIQRTQQEDSAVYLCASSLVRETQYFGPGTRLLVL.

J is TRBJ2-7 and V is TRBV7-2, with TRBD2 matching 12 bases. The length of the CDR3 is 17 residues. Unmatched junction bases numbered 9, after V lost 2 bases and J lost 4 bases. Germline V gene lookup returns CDR1 SGHTA and CDR2 FQGNSA. This chain's CDR3 is CASSLKTSGSAFYEQYF. The CDR3 region has the DNA TGTGCCAGCAGCTTAAAGACTAGCGGGAGTGCTTTTTACGAGCAGTACTTC.

The chain recombines TRBV28 with TRBJ1-1, with TRBD1 matching 7 bases. CDR1 MDHEN and CDR2 SYDVKM come from the germline V gene. The CDR3 consists of 15 residues. The V and J ends lost 4 bases and 2 bases, in that order; junction bases with no gene match: 7. The CDR3 coding sequence is TGTGCCAGCAGTTCTAGGACAGGTTCTAACACTGAAGCTTTCTTT. Protein: CASSSRTGSNTEAFF.